This TCR beta chain was sequenced during a study of blood T cell repertoires in COVID-19. Study at large: The cDNA or gDNA used as material had been derived from T cells, B-cell-depleted T cells, or PBMCs.

As processed by the authors: Scientists estimated how many nucleated cells there were by amplifying reference gene primers. Produced via immunoSEQ multiplex PCR; TCRdb's table is partial and in-frame only. V, J and clone size derive from that table, while D and trimming were established from the DNA sequence. This sample has approximately 80,000 clones, with about 78% found just once. The CDR3 sequence is 15 residues long. The V gene's germline CDR1 is SGDLS and CDR2 YYNGEE. V shed 3 bases, J shed 2 bases, and the junction held 7 bases outside the gene matches. The receptor's source is a human donor in a cohort sampled during active COVID-19. The sample taken for sequencing was peripheral blood. The chain links TRBV9 to TRBJ1-1; 7 positions agree with TRBD1. The chain's CDR3 is CASSAPTGINTEAFF. In DNA, the CDR3 is TGTGCCAGCAGCGCCCCGACAGGGATTAACACTGAAGCTTTCTTT.